These 3 T cell receptor beta chains originate from one sample sequenced in a study of cytomegalovirus exposure and HLA in healthy donors. PCR used 60 Vbeta primers and 13 Jbeta primers. Profiling relied on immunoSEQ multiplex PCR, and the TCRdb table lists in-frame clones only, not all of them. The table includes approximately 160,000 clones, roughly 80% detected once. The sequencing sample was made of PBMCs. The receptor set was obtained from a woman under 30 in good health and CMV-seronegative.

V and J are TRBV9 and TRBJ2-3; D might be TRBD1 (6 bases). Germline V gene lookup returns CDR1 SGDLS and CDR2 YYNGEE. Trimming cost V 6 bases and J 5 bases, with 16 bases left between them. This CDR3 comprises 14 residues. Written as DNA, the CDR3 is TGTGCCAGCACCGGGACACACACCAGAGATACGCAGTATTTT. This sequence encodes CASTGTHTRDTQYF.

V is TRBV19 and J is TRBJ2-5, with TRBD1 as a possible D gene (5 bases). From germline, CDR1 is LNHDA and CDR2 SQIVND (reference sequence). There are 14 residues in the CDR3. Trimming stripped 3 bases from V and 7 bases from J, with 15 bases between. The CDR3 DNA is TGTGCCAGTAGTATTGGGGTAAGGGGCGGGACCCAGTACTTC. Protein: CASSIGVRGGTQYF.

This sequence joins TRBV4-1 and TRBJ2-1, with TRBD2 identical over 7 bases. This CDR3 comprises 14 residues. Unmatched junction bases numbered 5, after V lost 1 base and J lost 8 bases. Germline loops: CDR1 MGHRA, CDR2 YSYEKL. Here the CDR3 reads CASSQVPGGYEQFF. As DNA, the CDR3 is TGCGCCAGCAGCCAAGTTCCGGGAGGCTATGAGCAGTTCTTC.